The 3 T cell receptor beta chains presented below share a single source sample, sequenced in a study of breast tumors, draining lymph nodes, adjacent tissues. Axillary draining lymph nodes of breast cancer patients supplied the node samples. TCRdb re-derived calls from the multiplex PCR reads in MiXCR, one entry per CDR3 protein. The sample has over 150,000 distinct CDR3 sequences, 31% seen once; the top ten hold more than 4%. The sample comprised axillary lymph node tissue. These receptors originate from a female donor with breast cancer. Some clones in this sample may be carry-over from other donors' samples.

V usage is TRBV24-1 and J usage is TRBJ1-2, with D perhaps TRBD1 (5 bases). Germline V gene sequence: CDR1 KGHDR, CDR2 SFDVKD. The CDR3 runs to 13 residues. The V end lost 7 bases, the J end lost 2 bases, and 10 bases lay between the germline ends. The CDR3 bases are TGTGCCACCAGGGCCACAGGAAACTATGGCTACACCTTC. It encodes CATRATGNYGYTF.

The chain joins TRBV30 to TRBJ2-1; D unclear. CDR1 GTSNPN and CDR2 SVGIG come from the germline V gene (reference sequence). The length of the CDR3 is 12 residues. Trimming cost V 1 base and J 7 bases, with 8 bases left between them. The CDR3 loop reads CAWSGGSNEQFF. CDR3 DNA: TGTGCCTGGAGTGGGGGAAGTAATGAGCAGTTCTTC.

This clonotype showed up many times. V is TRBV20-1 and J is TRBJ2-7, with 8 bases aligning to TRBD2. The CDR3 length is 13 residues. Germline trimming cut 7 bases from V and 4 bases from J; bases unmatched to any gene: 9. Germline loops: CDR1 DFQATT, CDR2 SNEGSKA (reference sequence). For the CDR3, the DNA is TGCAGTGTTTTCAGCGGGAGACTTTACGAGCAGTACTTC. Its translation is CSVFSGRLYEQYF.